This T cell receptor beta chain emerged from a study of blood T cell repertoires in COVID-19. Study-wide context: COVID-19 samples from acute and convalescent phases originated in the United States, Italy and Spain.

Cohort 3 recovered donors had two negative PCRs, clearance, or symptom resolution. TCRdb keeps only in-frame clones here, not all; method: immunoSEQ multiplex PCR. The data contain fewer than 200,000 clones, roughly 80% of them singletons. The CDR3 sequence is 17 residues long. Germline lookup yields CDR1 MRHNA and CDR2 SNTAGT. J was trimmed by 6 bases and V by 6 bases; bases with no gene match: 11. This clonotype originated in a man aged 50 to 60 who had recovered from COVID-19. The sequencing input was PBMCs or T cells enriched from blood (not recorded which). This chain joins TRBV6-4 and TRBJ2-3, with 14 bases lining up with TRBD2. CDR3 loop: CASSPETSGGALDTQYF. The CDR3 DNA is TGTGCCAGCAGCCCGGAGACTAGCGGGGGGGCCTTGGATACGCAGTATTTT.